These 30 T cell receptor beta chains share one sample of origin, sequenced in a study of technical replicates of blood from several donors. Repertoires were generated with immunoSEQ multiplex PCR, while TCRdb's copy carries only in-frame clones and drops some. The profile shows tens of thousands of clones, around 92% of them singletons. Sequenced material: T cells isolated from PBMCs. These receptors originate from a human donor in good health.

The chain uses TRBV9 and TRBJ2-7; tentative D call: TRBD2 (6 bases). The germline V gene encodes CDR1 SGDLS and CDR2 YYNGEE. The CDR3 totals 14 residues. Trimming cost V 0 bases and J 3 bases, with 10 bases left between them. The CDR3 loop reads CASSVGRDFYEQYF. Written as DNA, the CDR3 is TGTGCCAGCAGCGTAGGGAGGGACTTCTACGAGCAGTACTTC.

V is TRBV7-2 and J is TRBJ2-3; no clear D gene. This CDR3 has 12 amino acids. The ends were cut back, 5 bases at V and 2 bases at J, with 5 bases in the middle. CDR1 and CDR2 (germline): SGHTA, FQGNSA. CDR3 region: CASSQFTDTQYF. CDR3 in DNA: TGTGCCAGCAGCCAATTCACAGATACGCAGTATTTT.

The chain joins TRBV5-4 to TRBJ2-3, with 14 nucleotides matching TRBD2. From germline, CDR1 is SGHNT and CDR2 YYREEE (reference sequence). The length of the CDR3 is 15 residues. Trimming at V came to 0 bases and at J to 13 bases, leaving 7 bases not matched to a gene. Here the CDR3 reads CASSLGLAGGTREYF. The CDR3 DNA reads TGTGCCAGCAGCTTGGGACTAGCGGGAGGGACCAGGGAGTATTTT.

The CDR3 spells CASSLGQARSYEQYF. CDR3 DNA sequence: TGTGCCAGCAGTTTAGGACAGGCGCGCTCCTACGAGCAGTACTTC. The rearrangement links TRBV6-1 to TRBJ2-7; 7 nucleotides align to TRBD1. Germline V gene lookup returns CDR1 MNHNS and CDR2 SASEGT. CDR3 length: 15 residues. With 5 bases clipped from V and 0 bases from J, the junction kept 7 bases outside the gene matches.

CDR3 DNA: TGTGCCAGCAGCGACCCAGGGGGGAATCAGCCCCAGCATTTT. Translation gives CASSDPGGNQPQHF. The V call is TRBV6-1, the J call TRBJ1-5; 7 bases map to TRBD1. Unmatched junction bases numbered 6, after V lost 6 bases and J lost 4 bases. This CDR3 region has 14 residues. Germline assignment: CDR1 MNHNS and CDR2 SASEGT.

Comments on this clone: Within the sample, other DNA sequences also encode this same CDR3. This rearrangement joins TRBV7-2 to TRBJ1-5; TRBD1 matches 8 bases. J was trimmed by 6 bases and V by 4 bases; bases with no gene match: 2. The CDR3 contains 13 residues. The germline CDR1 and CDR2 sequences are SGHTA and FQGNSA. The CDR3, as DNA: TGTGCCAGCAGCTCACAGGGGGGTCAGCCCCAGCATTTT. This codes for CASSSQGGQPQHF.

The chain joins TRBV4-1 to TRBJ2-1, with 13 bases matching TRBD2. V lost 5 bases to trimming and J lost 9 bases; unmatched junction nucleotides: 10. Germline CDR1 reads MGHRA; CDR2 reads YSYEKL. This CDR3 is 16 amino acids long. CDR3 protein: CASSRKLAGGPGEQFF. CDR3 nucleotides: TGCGCCAGCAGCAGGAAACTAGCGGGAGGGCCCGGTGAGCAGTTCTTC.

This chain links TRBV10-3 with TRBJ2-1, with a tentative D call TRBD2 (5 bases). The CDR3 runs to 19 residues. Trimming left V 7 bases short and J 4 bases short, with 29 bases between. CDR1 and CDR2 from the germline V gene are ENHRY and SYGVKD. The DNA for the CDR3 is TGTGCCATCAAAGAGGGATCGAAGAACAGCCTAAAAAGTTACAATGAGCAGTTCTTC. Its protein is CAIKEGSKNSLKSYNEQFF.

CDR3 DNA sequence: TGTGCCACCCCTCACGGGGGGGAGCAGTTCTTC. Protein: CATPHGGEQFF. The chain joins TRBV5-4 to TRBJ2-1; the match to TRBD2 covers 7 bases. The germline V gene encodes CDR1 SGHNT and CDR2 YYREEE (reference sequence). CDR3 size: 11 residues. Trimming at V came to 9 bases and at J to 10 bases, leaving 7 bases not matched to a gene.

V is TRBV10-3 and J is TRBJ2-7, with 8 nucleotides matching TRBD2. This CDR3 contains 15 residues. The germline V gene has CDR1 ENHRY and CDR2 SYGVKD. The V segment lost 10 bases and the J segment 0 bases; nucleotides outside the gene matches: 11. The CDR3 DNA reads TGTGCCACCAGACGAACGACTAGCGTCTCCTACGAGCAGTACTTC. Amino acid sequence: CATRRTTSVSYEQYF.

This clone was seen a few times. The chain combines TRBV7-9 with TRBJ2-1; D is undetermined. Trimming pared 3 bases from V and 2 bases from J, leaving 11 bases between. The CDR3 consists of 15 residues. Germline CDR1 and CDR2: SEHNR and FQNEAQ (reference sequence). CDR3: CASSFEKLAYNEQFF. In nucleotides, the CDR3 is TGTGCCAGCAGCTTCGAGAAGTTGGCCTACAATGAGCAGTTCTTC.

This clone has a single count. The chain uses TRBV10-3 and TRBJ2-7; 9 bases agree with TRBD1. The germline V gene has CDR1 ENHRY and CDR2 SYGVKD. This CDR3 is 14 amino acids long. Trimming cost V 2 bases and J 2 bases; bases outside gene matches: 1. The CDR3 is CAISEGQGTYEQYF. CDR3 nucleotide sequence: TGTGCCATCAGTGAGGGACAGGGGACCTACGAGCAGTACTTC.

J is TRBJ1-2 and V is TRBV29-1, with TRBD1 matching over 7 bases. Germline CDR1 is SQVTM and CDR2 is ANQGSEA. Unmatched junction bases numbered 5, after V lost 5 bases and J lost 2 bases. The CDR3 consists of 13 residues. CDR3: CSVPTGNNYGYTF. Here the CDR3 DNA reads TGCAGCGTTCCGACAGGGAACAACTATGGCTACACCTTC.

This clone was seen a single time. CDR3 amino acids: CASWEGREYSNQPQHF. Here the CDR3 DNA reads TGTGCCAGTTGGGAGGGCAGAGAATATAGCAATCAGCCCCAGCATTTT. V usage is TRBV28 and J usage is TRBJ1-5; D not certain. CDR1 and CDR2 from the germline V gene are MDHEN and SYDVKM. CDR3 length equals 16 residues. Trimming removed 9 bases from V and 0 bases from J, with 18 bases in between.

This sequence joins TRBV2 and TRBJ1-2, with D tentatively TRBD1 (5 bases). Trimming left V 1 base short and J 1 base short, with 10 bases between. CDR1 and CDR2 from the germline V gene are SNHLY and FYNNEI. The CDR3 has 15 amino acids. The CDR3 DNA follows: TGTGCCAGCAGTGAAGAACGGGGGGTTAACTATGGCTACACCTTC. Translating gives CASSEERGVNYGYTF.

The V call is TRBV6-1, the J call TRBJ1-4, with a weak D call TRBD1 (6 bases). The length of the CDR3 is 14 residues. Trimming took off 4 bases at V and 2 bases at J, with 8 bases between the two ends. Per germline, CDR1 MNHNS and CDR2 SASEGT. The CDR3 loop is CASSVTGTNEKLFF. CDR3 bases: TGTGCCAGCAGTGTAACAGGGACTAATGAAAAACTGTTTTTT.

The chain combines TRBV5-8 with TRBJ1-5, with TRBD1 matching 8 bases. With V trimmed by 2 bases and J by 5 bases, 6 bases remained unmatched. The CDR3 has 15 amino acids. Per the germline V gene, CDR1 is SGHTS and CDR2 is YDEGEE. The CDR3 bases are TGTGCCAGCAGCTTCAGGGGGCATAGTTATCAGCCCCAGCATTTT. Translated, it gives CASSFRGHSYQPQHF. Supplemented by reference TRBV5-8 and TRBJ1-5, the full variable domain reads EAGVTQSPTHLIKTRGQQATLRCSPISGHTSVYWYQQALGLGLQFLLWYDEGEERNRGNFPPRFSGRQFPNYSSELNVNALELEDSALYLCASSFRGHSYQPQHFGDGTRLSIL.

The rearrangement uses TRBV11-2 and TRBJ2-1; 11 bases align to TRBD2. V was clipped by 0 bases and J by 6 bases; unmatched bases: 4. Germline assignment: CDR1 SGHAT and CDR2 FQNNGV. This CDR3 is 16 amino acids long. As DNA, the CDR3 is TGTGCCAGCAGCTTAGAAGGACTAGCGGGCCTCAATGAGCAGTTCTTC. Translating gives CASSLEGLAGLNEQFF.

The chain has TRBV11-2 and TRBJ2-5, with D possibly TRBD1 on 6 matching bases. Trimming stripped 4 bases from V and 2 bases from J, with 14 bases between. The CDR3 consists of 15 residues. The germline gives CDR1 SGHAT, CDR2 FQNNGV. Here the CDR3 DNA reads TGTGCCAGCAGCTCTATAACAGGGTATCAAGAGACCCAGTACTTC. It codes for CASSSITGYQETQYF.

This clone was recorded a few times. The V and J genes are TRBV2 and TRBJ2-1; 8 bases line up with TRBD2. Looked up from germline, CDR1 is SNHLY and CDR2 is FYNNEI. CDR3 length: 13 amino acids. V shed 4 bases, J shed 9 bases, and the junction held 5 bases outside the gene matches. The CDR3 loop reads CASSGGRYGEQFF. CDR3 DNA sequence: TGTGCCAGCAGTGGCGGGAGGTACGGTGAGCAGTTCTTC. Using reference TRBV2 and TRBJ2-1 for the parts outside the CDR3, the full variable domain is EPEVTQTPSHQVTQMGQEVILRCVPISNHLYFYWYRQILGQKVEFLVSFYNNEISEKSEIFDDQFSVERPDGSNFTLKIRSTKLEDSAMYFCASSGGRYGEQFFGPGTRLTVL.

The CDR3 coding sequence is TGCGCCAGCAGCCTTAATAGCGGGGTCTCCTACGAGCAGTACTTC. This translates into CASSLNSGVSYEQYF. J is TRBJ2-7 and V is TRBV5-1, with 8 bases that match TRBD2. The CDR3 covers 15 residues. Germline V gene lookup returns CDR1 SGHRS and CDR2 YFSETQ. Trimming took 4 bases from V and 0 from J; bases not matched to a gene: 6.

J is TRBJ1-2 and V is TRBV21-1. TRBV21-1 is assigned pseudogene status. The CDR3 length is 14 residues. Here the CDR3 DNA reads TGTGCCAGCAGCAAAGAACTGAAAGCCTATGGCTACACCTTC. This translates into CASSKELKAYGYTF.

The CDR3 sequence: CASSLTGLPPGNEQFF. The CDR3 bases are TGTGCCAGCAGCTTAACGGGACTACCACCGGGGAATGAGCAGTTCTTC. The chain carries TRBV7-3 and TRBJ2-1, with 7 bases lining up with TRBD2. V shed 0 bases, J shed 7 bases, and the junction held 9 bases outside the gene matches. The CDR3 runs 16 residues. CDR1 is SGHTA and CDR2 is FQGTGA in the germline V gene.

The rearrangement joins TRBV7-9 to TRBJ1-2, with 7 bases aligning to TRBD1. J gave up 5 bases and V 1 base, and 4 bases lay outside the gene matches. Germline V CDR1 and CDR2: SEHNR, FQNEAQ (reference sequence). The CDR3 has 14 residues. This CDR3 is CASSLEGTAYGYTF. The CDR3, as DNA: TGTGCCAGCAGCTTAGAAGGGACAGCTTATGGCTACACCTTC.

This chain joins TRBV28 and TRBJ2-7; 7 bases line up with TRBD2. Germline values: CDR1 MDHEN, CDR2 SYDVKM. This CDR3 comprises 15 residues. After removal of 6 bases from V and 2 bases from J, the junction contained 10 bases not matched to a gene. CDR3 loop: CASSPYGGRTYEQYF. Written as DNA, the CDR3 is TGTGCCAGCAGCCCCTATGGCGGGAGAACCTACGAGCAGTACTTC.

V is TRBV7-3 and J is TRBJ1-1, with TRBD1 matching 8 bases. The CDR3 is 14 amino acids. Germline assignment: CDR1 SGHTA and CDR2 FQGTGA. The V segment lost 3 bases and the J segment 1 base; nucleotides outside the gene matches: 1. The CDR3 bases are TGTGCCAGCAGCTTGGACAGGGCGAACACTGAAGCTTTCTTT. Protein: CASSLDRANTEAFF.

This clone was counted a single time. The chain employs TRBV19 and TRBJ2-4; tentative D call: TRBD1 (5 bases). V was trimmed by 8 bases and J by 8 bases, leaving 10 bases between them. The CDR3 is 11 amino acids. From germline, CDR1 is LNHDA and CDR2 SQIVND (reference sequence). DNA for the CDR3: TGTGCCAGTTTCTCAGGGTACATTCAGTACTTC. Its translation: CASFSGYIQYF.

The chain recombines TRBV7-6 with TRBJ2-1; TRBD2 agrees at 9 bases. The CDR3 runs to 15 residues. Germline V gene sequence: CDR1 SGHVS, CDR2 FNYEAQ. V was pared by 2 bases and J by 7 bases, with 6 bases of the junction left unmatched. CDR3 in amino acids: CASSLSLAGKNEQFF. The CDR3 coding sequence is TGTGCCAGCAGCTTAAGCCTAGCGGGGAAGAATGAGCAGTTCTTC.

This clone appeared once. The chain uses TRBV6-5 and TRBJ2-5; TRBD1 agrees at 9 bases. The CDR3 length is 14 residues. Germline CDR1 MNHEY, CDR2 SVGAGI. After removal of 5 bases from V and 7 bases from J, the junction contained 8 bases not matched to a gene. CDR3 DNA sequence: TGTGCCAGCAGTCAGAGGGACAGGGTAGGGACCCAGTACTTC. Amino acid sequence: CASSQRDRVGTQYF.

This clone has only one observation. The chain has TRBV19 and TRBJ2-7; D is possibly TRBD1 (5 bases). The length of the CDR3 is 13 residues. The V and J ends lost 6 bases and 2 bases respectively, with 11 bases between them. From germline, CDR1 is LNHDA and CDR2 SQIVND (reference sequence). The CDR3 reads CASSATVPYEQYF. In nucleotides, the CDR3 is TGTGCCAGTAGCGCGACAGTGCCCTACGAGCAGTACTTC.